Below are 8 T cell receptor beta chains sequenced from a single sample in a study of blood T cell repertoires in COVID-19. Profiled with immunoSEQ multiplex PCR; TCRdb holds only in-frame clones, not every one. The table lists 380,000 or so clones, approximately 80% of them singletons. The source material was peripheral blood. These receptors were taken from a human donor with acute or convalescent COVID-19. The donor label of this sample is uncertain.

The J gene is TRBJ1-1, the V gene TRBV5-1; D not resolved. CDR3 size: 14 residues. Germline V gene sequence: CDR1 SGHRS, CDR2 YFSETQ. Trimming left V 0 bases short and J 4 bases short, with 10 bases between. CDR3: CASSLGAMGTEAFF. In DNA, the CDR3 is TGCGCCAGCAGCTTGGGGGCCATGGGCACTGAAGCTTTCTTT.

This clone was observed a few times. The chain uses TRBV6-5 and TRBJ1-2; 8 bases agree with TRBD1. The CDR3 runs to 13 residues. Germline lookup yields CDR1 MNHEY and CDR2 SVGAGI. V was pared by 6 bases and J by 6 bases, with 6 bases of the junction left unmatched. CDR3 bases: TGTGCCAGCAGCTCCGGACAGGGTGATGGCTACACCTTC. Residues: CASSSGQGDGYTF.

V usage is TRBV30 and J usage is TRBJ2-7, with 10 positions matching TRBD1. With 4 bases clipped from V and 5 bases from J, the junction kept 5 bases outside the gene matches. Germline assignment: CDR1 GTSNPN and CDR2 SVGIG (reference sequence). The CDR3 consists of 13 residues. The CDR3 region is CAWNLGQGNEQYF. DNA of the CDR3: TGTGCCTGGAATCTGGGACAGGGGAACGAGCAGTACTTC.

The CDR3 reads CASSLLGTPGGYSPLHF. CDR3 DNA: TGTGCCAGCAGTCTACTGGGGACTCCGGGAGGGTATTCACCCCTCCACTTT. The chain uses TRBV27 and TRBJ1-6; D might be TRBD1 (5 bases). V was cut by 5 bases and J by 8 bases, with 22 bases left in between. The CDR3 extends over 17 amino acids. Per the germline V gene, CDR1 is MNHEY and CDR2 is SMNVEV (reference sequence).

The CDR3 region is CACDDGWSSGGADEQFF. The CDR3 DNA is TGTGCCTGCGATGATGGATGGTCTAGCGGGGGGGCCGATGAGCAGTTCTTC. The chain carries TRBV30 and TRBJ2-1; 12 nucleotides match TRBD2. CDR3 length: 17 residues. The junction had 17 bases not matched to a gene; V was cut back by 6 bases and J by 8 bases. Germline lookup yields CDR1 GTSNPN and CDR2 SVGIG (reference sequence).

The chain joins TRBV18 to TRBJ1-2, with D perhaps matching TRBD1 (5 bases). Between the trimmed V and J ends, which lost 3 bases and 6 bases, there was a span of 20 bases. The germline V gene encodes CDR1 KGHSH and CDR2 LQKENI. The CDR3 extends over 16 amino acids. The CDR3 here is CASSPLTTPGEDGYTF. CDR3 in DNA: TGTGCCAGCTCACCCCTAACGACACCGGGGGAGGATGGCTACACCTTC.

The chain uses TRBV4-2 and TRBJ1-2; 7 bases line up with TRBD1. V dropped 6 bases and J dropped 8; count of bases not matched to a gene: 12. The CDR3 is 14 amino acids. CDR1 is LGHNA and CDR2 is YNFKEQ in the germline V gene. In nucleotides, the CDR3 is TGTGCCAGCAGTGCACGGACAGGAGAACGGGGCTACACCTTC. Amino acids: CASSARTGERGYTF.

This CDR3 is CASSLRDNEKLFF. The CDR3 coding sequence is TGTGCCAGCAGTTTGCGGGATAATGAAAAACTGTTTTTT. The chain uses TRBV28 and TRBJ1-4; no reliable D call. CDR3 length: 13 residues. Looked up from germline, CDR1 is MDHEN and CDR2 is SYDVKM. Trimming took off 3 bases at V and 4 bases at J, with 6 bases between the two ends.